The rows below give T cell receptor beta chains drawn from one sample of a study of cytomegalovirus exposure and HLA in healthy donors. Libraries were prepared by immunoSEQ multiplex PCR; TCRdb keeps only in-frame clonotypes and omits some of them. The sample shows roughly 150,000 clones, roughly 96% of them seen only once. The material sequenced was PBMCs. The receptor set was obtained from a woman younger than 30 in good health and CMV-seronegative. The conserved cysteine and the conserved F or W are not part of the CDR3 here.

J gene: TRBJ2-3
V gene: TRBV9
CDR3 length: 11
CDR3 protein: ASSALAGDTQY

J gene: TRBJ2-7
V gene: TRBV25-1
CDR3 length: 13
CDR3 protein: ASSSPGQAAYEQY

J gene: TRBJ1-6
V gene: TRBV4-3
CDR3 length: 14
CDR3 protein: ASSQKLSSYNSPLH

J gene: TRBJ1-2
V gene: TRBV12-1
CDR3 length: 13
CDR3 protein: ASSFEGGQRYGYT

J gene: TRBJ2-2
V gene: TRBV7-9
CDR3 length: 12
CDR3 protein: ASSLRSSTGELF

J gene: TRBJ2-5
V gene: TRBV11-2
CDR3 length: 13
CDR3 protein: ASSLGTGLQETQY

J gene: TRBJ1-2
V gene: TRBV29-1
CDR3 length: 11
CDR3 protein: SVEVVGQGGYT

J gene: TRBJ1-1
V gene: TRBV6-5
CDR3 length: 13
CDR3 protein: ASSSAGQQNTEAF

J gene: TRBJ1-6
V gene: TRBV11-2
CDR3 length: 12
CDR3 protein: ASRRGAGNSPLH

J gene: TRBJ1-1
V gene: TRBV4-3
CDR3 length: 13
CDR3 protein: ASSQDYRGNTEAF

J gene: TRBJ1-6
V gene: TRBV5-6
CDR3 length: 14
CDR3 protein: ASSLTGTGGNSPLH

J gene: TRBJ2-5
V gene: TRBV7-7
CDR3 length: 14
CDR3 protein: ASSSLTGVGLETQY

J gene: TRBJ1-2
V gene: TRBV4-2
CDR3 length: 13
CDR3 protein: ASSRDRGGTYGYT

J gene: TRBJ1-1
V gene: TRBV28
CDR3 length: 13
CDR3 protein: ASSHGTGRYTEAF

J gene: TRBJ2-7
V gene: TRBV6-5
CDR3 length: 9
CDR3 protein: ASSDSYEQY

J gene: TRBJ1-1
V gene: TRBV6-1
CDR3 length: 11
CDR3 protein: ASSHRVGTEAF

J gene: TRBJ2-5
V gene: TRBV19
CDR3 length: 14
CDR3 protein: ASSTDSRKQQETQY

J gene: TRBJ1-1
V gene: TRBV27
CDR3 length: 13
CDR3 protein: ASSTPRRALTEAF

J gene: TRBJ2-1
V gene: TRBV11-2
CDR3 length: 14
CDR3 protein: ASSPREGGRYNEQF

J gene: TRBJ1-6
V gene: TRBV5-4
CDR3 length: 11
CDR3 protein: ASSLRGNSPLH

J gene: TRBJ1-2
V gene: TRBV15
CDR3 length: 14
CDR3 protein: ATSRDRVGRIDGYT

J gene: TRBJ2-5
V gene: TRBV7-9
CDR3 length: 16
CDR3 protein: ASSLAYVRDRAQETQY

J gene: TRBJ2-2
V gene: TRBV7-9
CDR3 length: 12
CDR3 protein: ASRPTTNTGELF

J gene: TRBJ2-1
V gene: TRBV7-6
CDR3 length: 12
CDR3 protein: ASSLSGPFHEQF